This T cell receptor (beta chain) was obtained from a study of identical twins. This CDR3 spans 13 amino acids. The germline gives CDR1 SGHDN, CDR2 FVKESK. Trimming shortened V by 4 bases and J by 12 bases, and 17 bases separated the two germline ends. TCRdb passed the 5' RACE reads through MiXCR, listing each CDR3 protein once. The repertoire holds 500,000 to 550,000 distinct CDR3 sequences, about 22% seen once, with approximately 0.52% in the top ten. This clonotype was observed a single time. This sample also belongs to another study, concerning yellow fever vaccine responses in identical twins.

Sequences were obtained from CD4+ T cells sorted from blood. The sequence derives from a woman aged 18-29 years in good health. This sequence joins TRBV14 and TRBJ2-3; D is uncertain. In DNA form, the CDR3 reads TGTGCCAGCAGCCCTGGGTCCTTCATGCCACAGTATTTT. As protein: CASSPGSFMPQYF.